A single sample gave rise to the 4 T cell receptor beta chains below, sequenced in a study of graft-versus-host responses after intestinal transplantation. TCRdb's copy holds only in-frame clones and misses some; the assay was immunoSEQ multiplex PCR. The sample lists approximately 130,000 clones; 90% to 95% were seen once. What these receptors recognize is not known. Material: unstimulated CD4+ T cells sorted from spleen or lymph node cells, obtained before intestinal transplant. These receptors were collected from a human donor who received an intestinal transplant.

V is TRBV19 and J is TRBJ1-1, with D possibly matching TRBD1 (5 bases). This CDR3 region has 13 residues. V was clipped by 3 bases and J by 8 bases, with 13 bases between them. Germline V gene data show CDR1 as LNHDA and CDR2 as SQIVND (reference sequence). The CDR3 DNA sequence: TGTGCCAGTAGTATGGGGGTAAGGGGAGAAGCTTTCTTT. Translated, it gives CASSMGVRGEAFF.

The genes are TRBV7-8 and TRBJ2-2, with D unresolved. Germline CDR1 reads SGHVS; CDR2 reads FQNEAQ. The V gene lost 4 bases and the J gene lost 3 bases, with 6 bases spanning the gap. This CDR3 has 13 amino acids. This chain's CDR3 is CASSYVDTGELFF. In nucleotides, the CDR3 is TGTGCCAGCAGCTACGTAGACACCGGGGAGCTGTTTTTT. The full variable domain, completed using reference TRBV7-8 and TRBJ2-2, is GAGVSQSPRYKVAKRGQDVALRCDPISGHVSLFWYQQALGQGPEFLTYFQNEAQLDKSGLPSDRFFAERPEGSVSTLKIQRTQQEDSAVYLCASSYVDTGELFFGEGSRLTVL.

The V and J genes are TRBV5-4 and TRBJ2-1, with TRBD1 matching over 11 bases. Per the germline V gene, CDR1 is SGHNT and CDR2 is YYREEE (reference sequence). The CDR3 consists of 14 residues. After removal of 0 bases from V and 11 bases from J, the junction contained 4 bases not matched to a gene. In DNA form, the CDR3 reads TGTGCCAGCAGCTTGGGGGGACAGGGGGATAAGCAGTTCTTC. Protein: CASSLGGQGDKQFF.

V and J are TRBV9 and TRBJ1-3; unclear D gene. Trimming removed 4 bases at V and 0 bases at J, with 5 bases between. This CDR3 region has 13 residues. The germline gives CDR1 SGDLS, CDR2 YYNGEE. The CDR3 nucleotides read TGTGCCAGCAGCCGTAACTCTGGAAACACCATATATTTT. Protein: CASSRNSGNTIYF. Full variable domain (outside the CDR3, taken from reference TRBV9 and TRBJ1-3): DSGVTQTPKHLITATGQRVTLRCSPRSGDLSVYWYQQSLDQGLQFLIQYYNGEERAKGNILERFSAQQFPDLHSELNLSSLELGDSALYFCASSRNSGNTIYFGEGSWLTVV.